The source of this T cell receptor (beta chain) is a study of T cell repertoires in cytomegalovirus infection. Study-wide findings and caveats: Dominating the ex vivo response were HLA-C-restricted CMV-specific TCR beta clonotypes. CMV carriers with the relevant HLA were identified by cumulative public TCR beta family frequency.

In TCRdb, the reads were re-called with MiXCR into one record per CDR3 protein. Here the sample spans about 360,000 distinct CDR3 sequences, less than 20% being singletons. In its sample, this clonotype was seen many times. The antigen is not known. This TCR came from a human donor in good health (CMV status not recorded). Some clones in this sample may be carry-over from other donors' samples. Sequencing was performed on PBMCs.

CDR3 bases: TGTGCCAGCAGCTTATCCAGCTTGAACACTGAAGCTTTCTTT. It specifies CASSLSSLNTEAFF. This sequence joins TRBV7-2 and TRBJ1-1; no reliable D call. CDR3 size: 14 residues. With 2 bases removed from V and 0 bases from J, the gap between germline ends came to 7 bases. Germline V gene lookup returns CDR1 SGHTA and CDR2 FQGNSA.